One sample yielded the 14 T cell receptor beta chains listed below, sequenced in a study of T cell responses to AZD1222 COVID-19 vaccine. This table comes from immunoSEQ multiplex PCR, and its TCRdb copy is limited to in-frame clones, with some not included. The sample has 75,000 to 90,000 clones, more than 70% seen once. This specimen consisted of peripheral blood, obtained on day 0 of AZD1222 vaccination. The receptors were sampled from an adult in good health.

The chain links TRBV14 to TRBJ1-2, with 11 positions matching TRBD1. CDR1 is SGHDN, CDR2 FVKESK, per germline. V shed 7 bases, J shed 7 bases, and the junction held 8 bases outside the gene matches. The CDR3 covers 14 residues. In DNA form, the CDR3 reads TGTGCCAGCAACGGACAGGGGGCTTCTGGTGGCTACACCTTC. Protein: CASNGQGASGGYTF. The full variable domain, with the rest looked up from reference TRBV14 and TRBJ1-2, is EAGVTQFPSHSVIEKGQTVTLRCDPISGHDNLYWYRRVMGKEIKFLLHFVKESKQDESGMPNNRFLAERTGGTYSTLKVQPAELEDSGVYFCASNGQGASGGYTFGSGTRLTVV.

The chain has TRBV9 and TRBJ2-5; TRBD2 might be the D (5 bases). The CDR3 contains 17 residues. The germline V and J ends were trimmed by 4 bases and 5 bases, with 24 bases remaining between them. Germline assignment: CDR1 SGDLS and CDR2 YYNGEE. The CDR3 DNA follows: TGTGCCAGCAGCCGTAGTGGTGAGGGTACAACCGCGGAGACCCAGTACTTC. Its translation: CASSRSGEGTTAETQYF.

V is TRBV12-3 or TRBV12-4 and J is TRBJ2-7; D uncertain. V was pared by 9 bases and J by 3 bases, with 9 bases between. The CDR3 consists of 11 residues. The CDR3 DNA reads as TGTGCCAGTTCGAGAGGCTACGAGCAGTACTTC. Its translation is CASSRGYEQYF.

This clone appeared a few times. J is TRBJ2-7 and V is TRBV6-1, with a tentative D call TRBD2 (5 bases). V shed 1 base and J shed 3 bases, with 7 bases lying between them. The CDR3 contains 13 residues. The V gene's germline CDR1 is MNHNS and CDR2 SASEGT. This CDR3 reads CASSEGLLYEQYF. The CDR3 DNA follows: TGTGCCAGCAGTGAAGGACTACTCTACGAGCAGTACTTC.

This chain uses TRBV24-1 with TRBJ2-2; 16 nucleotides agree with TRBD2. This CDR3 comprises 16 residues. Germline V CDR1 and CDR2: KGHDR, SFDVKD. The ends lost 10 bases at V and 3 bases at J; junction bases unmatched: 4. CDR3 in amino acids: CATGTSGRADTGELFF. In DNA, the CDR3 is TGTGCCACGGGGACTAGCGGGAGGGCAGACACCGGGGAGCTGTTTTTT.

The rearrangement joins TRBV20-1 to TRBJ2-7; D not certain. Germline-derived CDR1 and CDR2 are DFQATT and SNEGSKA (reference sequence). This CDR3 contains 11 residues. Trimming stripped 6 bases from V and 9 bases from J, with 15 bases between. The CDR3 reads CSAAPTTRQYF. In DNA, the CDR3 is TGCAGTGCCGCCCCGACCACAAGGCAGTACTTC.

This clone showed up just a few times. The chain has TRBV4-1 and TRBJ1-3, with TRBD1 matching 10 bases. The CDR3 runs 19 residues. V lost 1 base and J lost 0; bases outside the gene matches: 9. CDR1 and CDR2 from the germline V gene are MGHRA and YSYEKL. The CDR3 region is CASSQGGTGVERSGNTIYF. CDR3 DNA: TGCGCCAGCAGCCAAGGCGGGACAGGGGTGGAGCGCTCTGGAAACACCATATATTTT.

This clone was observed a handful of times. The CDR3 DNA reads TGTGCCAGCAGTGATAATACAGAGTACCAAGAGACCCAGTACTTC. This gives the protein CASSDNTEYQETQYF. The V gene is TRBV2, the J gene TRBJ2-5; D is ambiguous. V was clipped by 3 bases and J by 0 bases, with 11 bases between them. This CDR3 is 15 amino acids long. Germline CDR1 is SNHLY and CDR2 is FYNNEI.

Regarding this clone: The junction shows a germline mismatch at one end, possibly a read error. The rearrangement uses TRBV2 and TRBJ2-7; D may correspond to TRBD1 or TRBD2 (5 bases each). Germline V gene data show CDR1 as SNHLY and CDR2 as FYNNEI. The CDR3 loop spans 15 amino acids. CDR3 residues: CASTPGMTVAYEQYF. CDR3 sequence (DNA): TGTGCTAGCACCCCGGGGATGACAGTTGCCTACGAGCAGTACTTC.

The rearrangement links TRBV7-2 to TRBJ2-3; D might be TRBD2 (7 bases). The CDR3 runs 15 residues. Germline V gene lookup returns CDR1 SGHTA and CDR2 FQGNSA. Trimming took 5 bases from V and 7 from J, leaving 19 bases between them. The CDR3 here is CASSPRGGAGNTQYF. As DNA, the CDR3 is TGTGCCAGCAGCCCCAGAGGGGGGGCCGGGAATACGCAGTATTTT.

The chain uses TRBV29-1 and TRBJ2-4; D may correspond to TRBD1 or TRBD2 (5 bases each). Germline CDR1 and CDR2: SQVTM and ANQGSEA. The CDR3 spans 13 residues. Trimming stripped 8 bases from V and 5 bases from J, with 16 bases between. The chain's CDR3 is CSIGEGPENIQYF. DNA for the CDR3: TGCAGCATAGGTGAGGGGCCGGAAAACATTCAGTACTTC.

The V gene is TRBV12-3 or TRBV12-4, the J gene TRBJ2-7, with no clear D. Trimming took 3 bases from V and 6 from J, leaving 9 bases between them. The CDR3 has 12 residues. The CDR3 region is CASSLTAGEQYF. CDR3 DNA: TGTGCCAGCAGTTTGACGGCCGGCGAGCAGTACTTC.

The CDR3 here is CASSLTSGVEQFF. Written as DNA, the CDR3 is TGTGCCAGCAGTCTGACTAGCGGGGTGGAGCAGTTCTTC. J is TRBJ2-1 and V is TRBV28; TRBD2 agrees at 11 bases. This CDR3 is built from 13 residues. The germline gives CDR1 MDHEN, CDR2 SYDVKM. The V and J ends lost 5 bases and 10 bases, in that order; junction bases with no gene match: 4.

CDR3 nucleotide sequence: TGTGCCAGCAGTTTATTCAGGGAGATATCAGGAAACACCATATATTTT. Encoded protein: CASSLFREISGNTIYF. The V call is TRBV28, the J call TRBJ1-3; tentative D call: TRBD1 (5 bases). The CDR3 consists of 16 residues. Between the trimmed V and J ends, which lost 1 base and 4 bases, there was a span of 14 bases. Germline CDR1 reads MDHEN; CDR2 reads SYDVKM.